This note documents a single T cell receptor beta chain sequence. The authors reverse transcribed about 0.5 to 1 ug RNA with random hexamers. TCRdb ran MiXCR on the immunoSEQ multiplex PCR reads and lists one entry per CDR3 protein. The table includes a few hundred thousand distinct CDR3 sequences, 95% detected once. The data are from a study of CD8 T cells in Susac syndrome. Specimen: CD4+ T cells from PBMCs. This clonotype was obtained from a human donor with multiple sclerosis.

This CDR3 reads CSVAGGGNSYEQYF. CDR3 nucleotide sequence: TGCAGCGTTGCCGGCGGTGGGAACTCCTACGAGCAGTACTTC. This chain links TRBV29-1 with TRBJ2-7, with D unclear. Trimming left V 4 bases short and J 0 bases short, with 13 bases between. The CDR3 length is 14 residues. Germline V CDR1 and CDR2: SQVTM, ANQGSEA.